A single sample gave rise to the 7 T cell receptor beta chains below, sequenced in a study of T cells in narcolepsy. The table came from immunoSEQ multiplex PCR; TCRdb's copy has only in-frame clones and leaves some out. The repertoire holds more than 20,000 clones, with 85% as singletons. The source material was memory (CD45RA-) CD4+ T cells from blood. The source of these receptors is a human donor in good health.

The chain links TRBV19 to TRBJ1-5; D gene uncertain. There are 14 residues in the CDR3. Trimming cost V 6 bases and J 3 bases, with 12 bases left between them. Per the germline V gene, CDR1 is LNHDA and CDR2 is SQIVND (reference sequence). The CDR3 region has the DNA TGTGCCAGTAGGATCGGGCAGTTCAATCAGCCCCAGCATTTT. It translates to CASRIGQFNQPQHF.

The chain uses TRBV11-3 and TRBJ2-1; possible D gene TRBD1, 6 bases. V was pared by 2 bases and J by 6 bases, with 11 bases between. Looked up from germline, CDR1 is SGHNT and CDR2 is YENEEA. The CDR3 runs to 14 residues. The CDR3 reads CASSLQGKSNEQFF. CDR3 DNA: TGTGCCAGCAGCTTACAGGGGAAGAGCAATGAGCAGTTCTTC.

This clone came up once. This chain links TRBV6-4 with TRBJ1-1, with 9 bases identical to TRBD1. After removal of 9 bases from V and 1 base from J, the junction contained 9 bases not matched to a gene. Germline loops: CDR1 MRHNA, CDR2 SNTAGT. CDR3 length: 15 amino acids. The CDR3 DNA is TGTGCCAGAATAAGTCCGGGACAGGGGAACACTGAAGCTTTCTTT. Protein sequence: CARISPGQGNTEAFF.

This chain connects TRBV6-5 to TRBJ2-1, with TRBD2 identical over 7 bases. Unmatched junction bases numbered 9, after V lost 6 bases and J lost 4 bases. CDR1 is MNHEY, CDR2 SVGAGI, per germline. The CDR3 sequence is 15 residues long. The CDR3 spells CASRGRENFYNEQFF. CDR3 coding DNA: TGTGCCAGCAGGGGGCGGGAGAACTTTTACAATGAGCAGTTCTTC.

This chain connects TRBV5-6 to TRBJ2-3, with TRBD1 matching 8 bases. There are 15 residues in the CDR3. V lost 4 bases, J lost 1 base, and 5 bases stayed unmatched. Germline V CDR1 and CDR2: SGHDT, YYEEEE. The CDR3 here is CASSQQGAGTDTQYF. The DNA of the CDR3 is TGTGCCAGCAGCCAGCAGGGGGCCGGCACAGATACGCAGTATTTT.

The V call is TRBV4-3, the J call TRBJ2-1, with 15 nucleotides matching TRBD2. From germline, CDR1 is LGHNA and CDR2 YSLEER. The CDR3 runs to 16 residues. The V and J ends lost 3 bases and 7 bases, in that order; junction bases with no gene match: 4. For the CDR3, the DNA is TGCGCCAGCAGCCAGGGACTAGCGGGAGGTAGGAATGAGCAGTTCTTC. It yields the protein CASSQGLAGGRNEQFF.

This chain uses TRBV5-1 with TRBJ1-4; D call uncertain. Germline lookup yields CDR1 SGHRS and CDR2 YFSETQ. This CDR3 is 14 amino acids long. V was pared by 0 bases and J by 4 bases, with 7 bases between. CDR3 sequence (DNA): TGCGCCAGCAGCTTGGGGGCGGGTAATGAAAAACTGTTTTTT. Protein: CASSLGAGNEKLFF. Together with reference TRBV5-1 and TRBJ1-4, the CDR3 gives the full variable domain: KAGVTQTPRYLIKTRGQQVTLSCSPISGHRSVSWYQQTPGQGLQFLFEYFSETQRNKGNFPGRFSGRQFSNSRSEMNVSTLELGDSALYLCASSLGAGNEKLFFGSGTQLSVL.